This T cell receptor beta chain was found in a study of T cell changes during pregnancy in multiple sclerosis. Germline V gene data show CDR1 as ENHRY and CDR2 as SYGVKD. V lost 2 bases, J lost 1 base, and 11 bases lay in between. CDR3 size: 15 residues. The data were produced by immunoSEQ multiplex PCR, yet TCRdb's version contains in-frame clones alone and is incomplete. The sample lists 90,000 to 120,000 clones; roughly 90% were seen once. Sequencing was performed on peripheral blood, taken after pregnancy. This chain links TRBV10-3 with TRBJ1-1; D gene uncertain. This TCR derives from a female donor with multiple sclerosis, enrolled in a pregnancy study. The CDR3 reads CAISEGSRGNTEAFF. The CDR3 DNA follows: TGTGCCATCAGTGAGGGGTCGCGCGGGAACACTGAAGCTTTCTTT.